This T cell receptor (beta chain) was recorded in a study of cytomegalovirus exposure and HLA in healthy donors. Germline V gene data show CDR1 as GTSNPN and CDR2 as SVGIG (reference sequence). With V trimmed by 2 bases and J by 1 base, 4 bases remained unmatched. This CDR3 spans 14 amino acids. Assay: immunoSEQ multiplex PCR; the TCRdb copy retains only in-frame clones and omits some. The sample includes 120,000 or so clones, around 96% seen only once; the top ten take 1.5% to 2%. The sequenced sample was PBMCs. V usage is TRBV30 and J usage is TRBJ1-1, with 7 bases that match TRBD1. The receptor was derived from a man between 18 and 35 years old in good health and CMV-seronegative. CDR3 amino acids: CAWSSGTANTEAFF. CDR3 DNA: TGTGCCTGGAGTTCCGGGACAGCGAACACTGAAGCTTTCTTT. Full variable domain (missing parts from reference TRBV30 and TRBJ1-1): SQTIHQWPATLVQPVGSPLSLECTVEGTSNPNLYWYRQAAGRGLQLLFYSVGIGQISSEVPQNLSASRPQDRQFILSSKKLLLSDSGFYLCAWSSGTANTEAFFGQGTRLTVV.